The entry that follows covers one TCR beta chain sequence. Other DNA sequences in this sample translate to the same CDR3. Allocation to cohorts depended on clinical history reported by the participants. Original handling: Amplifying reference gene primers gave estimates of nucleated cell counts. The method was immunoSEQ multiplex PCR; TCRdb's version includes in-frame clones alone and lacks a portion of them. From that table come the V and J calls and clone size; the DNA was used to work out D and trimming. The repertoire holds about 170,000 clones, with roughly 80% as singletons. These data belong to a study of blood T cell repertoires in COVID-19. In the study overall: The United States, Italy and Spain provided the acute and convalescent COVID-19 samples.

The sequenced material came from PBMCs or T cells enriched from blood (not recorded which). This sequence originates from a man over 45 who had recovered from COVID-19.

DNA for the CDR3: TGTGCCAGCAGCGTAGGTGCGGGGGGGCCAATTGGGGAGCTGTTTTTT. It encodes CASSVGAGGPIGELFF. V usage is TRBV9 and J usage is TRBJ2-2, with 9 bases that match TRBD2. Germline V gene sequence: CDR1 SGDLS, CDR2 YYNGEE. This CDR3 has 16 amino acids. J lost 8 bases, V lost 0 bases, and 8 bases had no gene match.